These 31 T cell receptor beta chains were sequenced from one sample in a study of beta chain features in type 1 diabetes. The investigators reverse transcribed all of the isolated RNA, so they sequenced expressed TCRB transcripts. Produced via immunoSEQ multiplex PCR; TCRdb's table is partial and in-frame only. The profile shows approximately 200,000 clones, over 9.5% of them singletons. Sequencing was done on a sample of naive CD4+ T cells from blood. These receptors were taken from a woman aged 18-30 years in good health.

The chain uses TRBV6-1 and TRBJ1-2; possibly TRBD1 for D (5 bases). CDR1 MNHNS and CDR2 SASEGT come from the germline V gene. This CDR3 comprises 13 residues. V was pared by 4 bases and J by 8 bases, with 14 bases between. The CDR3 DNA reads TGTGCCAGCAGTGCCCCCTCAGGGCACGGCTACACCTTC. This gives the protein CASSAPSGHGYTF.

V usage is TRBV7-9 and J usage is TRBJ1-2, with a possible D match to TRBD1 (5 bases). Trimming took 5 bases from V and 6 from J, leaving 10 bases between them. The germline V gene encodes CDR1 SEHNR and CDR2 FQNEAQ (reference sequence). This CDR3 region has 12 residues. The CDR3 loop reads CASSPQGNGYTF. The DNA for the CDR3 is TGTGCCAGCAGCCCCCAGGGAAATGGCTACACCTTC.

This chain connects TRBV7-9 to TRBJ2-3; TRBD1 aligns across 7 bases. The germline V gene has CDR1 SEHNR and CDR2 FQNEAQ (reference sequence). After removal of 4 bases from V and 4 bases from J, the junction contained 5 bases not matched to a gene. The CDR3 is made up of 14 amino acids. Written as DNA, the CDR3 is TGTGCCAGCAGCTACCTAGGGACAGCAGATACGCAGTATTTT. It translates to CASSYLGTADTQYF. Variable domain in full (rest from reference TRBV7-9 and TRBJ2-3): DTGVSQNPRHKITKRGQNVTFRCDPISEHNRLYWYRQTLGQGPEFLTYFQNEAQLEKSRLLSDRFSAERPKGSFSTLEIQRTEQGDSAMYLCASSYLGTADTQYFGPGTRLTVL.

This clone came up once. The V gene is TRBV5-1, the J gene TRBJ2-7; D remains unclear. The CDR3 has 15 amino acids. Germline V gene sequence: CDR1 SGHRS, CDR2 YFSETQ. V lost 1 base to trimming and J lost 0 bases, with 11 bases between them. CDR3 nucleotides: TGCGCCAGCAGCTTGCGCGTCTCAGGCTCCTACGAGCAGTACTTC. Its translation: CASSLRVSGSYEQYF. Complete variable domain (other parts from reference TRBV5-1 and TRBJ2-7): KAGVTQTPRYLIKTRGQQVTLSCSPISGHRSVSWYQQTPGQGLQFLFEYFSETQRNKGNFPGRFSGRQFSNSRSEMNVSTLELGDSALYLCASSLRVSGSYEQYFGPGTRLTVT.

There are a few counts of this clone. This sequence joins TRBV5-4 and TRBJ2-7; D not resolved. V lost 0 bases, J lost 4 bases, and 8 bases lay in between. CDR1 and CDR2 from the germline V gene are SGHNT and YYREEE (reference sequence). This CDR3 has 13 residues. CDR3: CASSLGAGYEQYF. CDR3 sequence (DNA): TGTGCCAGCAGCTTGGGGGCTGGATACGAGCAGTACTTC.

V usage is TRBV10-3 and J usage is TRBJ2-3; 7 positions match TRBD1. There are 14 residues in the CDR3. The germline gives CDR1 ENHRY, CDR2 SYGVKD. After removal of 6 bases from V and 1 base from J, the junction contained 4 bases not matched to a gene. The DNA for the CDR3 is TGTGCCATCAGCCCGGGACAGCGCACAGATACGCAGTATTTT. Protein sequence: CAISPGQRTDTQYF.

This clone was seen a few times. The chain couples TRBV30 to TRBJ2-7; tentative D call: TRBD1 (5 bases). The V gene lost 2 bases and the J gene lost 1 base, with 12 bases spanning the gap. CDR1 and CDR2 from the germline V gene are GTSNPN and SVGIG (reference sequence). The CDR3 spans 14 residues. The CDR3 nucleotides are TGTGCCTGGAGTTTAGCAGGGTTATCCTACGAGCAGTACTTC. Amino acid sequence: CAWSLAGLSYEQYF.

The chain is built from TRBV27 and TRBJ2-1; D ambiguous. Between the trimmed V and J ends, which lost 7 bases and 3 bases, there was a span of 7 bases. The CDR3 covers 12 residues. In germline, CDR1 is MNHEY, CDR2 SMNVEV (reference sequence). CDR3 region: CASKTVYNEQFF. The CDR3 coding sequence is TGTGCCAGCAAGACTGTCTACAATGAGCAGTTCTTC.

The chain links TRBV2 to TRBJ2-6; D might be TRBD1 (6 bases). Per the germline V gene, CDR1 is SNHLY and CDR2 is FYNNEI. The CDR3 consists of 18 residues. Deletions cut 4 bases from V and 4 bases from J, with 20 bases between. The CDR3 DNA reads as TGTGCCAGCAGTGCCCCCGGACAGTTTACCTCCGGGGCCAACGTCCTGACTTTC. It encodes CASSAPGQFTSGANVLTF.

This clone appeared many times. The gene calls are TRBV29-1 and TRBJ2-7; tentative D call: TRBD2 (6 bases). Germline lookup yields CDR1 SQVTM and CDR2 ANQGSEA. The CDR3 has 13 residues. The CDR3: CSCAGGTAGEQYF. CDR3 bases: TGCAGTTGTGCTGGGGGAACCGCGGGGGAGCAGTACTTC.

This clone has just a few counts. The J gene is TRBJ2-3, the V gene TRBV5-1, with 10 bases identical to TRBD1. CDR3 length: 17 amino acids. Germline CDR1 is SGHRS and CDR2 is YFSETQ. V dropped 5 bases and J dropped 1; count of bases not matched to a gene: 10. The CDR3 coding sequence is TGCGCCAGCAGAGTTGTACCCGGGACAGGGGGCACAGATACGCAGTATTTT. As protein: CASRVVPGTGGTDTQYF.

The chain uses TRBV11-2 and TRBJ2-1; no definite D call. Germline assignment: CDR1 SGHAT and CDR2 FQNNGV. The CDR3 contains 15 residues. Trimming cost V 1 base and J 0 bases, with 7 bases left between them. In DNA form, the CDR3 reads TGTGCCAGCAGCTTAGCGTCAGTCTCCTACAATGAGCAGTTCTTC. This codes for CASSLASVSYNEQFF.

The chain recombines TRBV6-5 with TRBJ1-5; D perhaps matches TRBD1 (6 bases). This CDR3 is built from 15 residues. Germline loops: CDR1 MNHEY, CDR2 SVGAGI. Between the trimmed V and J ends, which lost 2 bases and 5 bases, there was a span of 13 bases. As DNA, the CDR3 is TGTGCCAGCAGTTACGGACAGAGGAAACATCAGCCCCAGCATTTT. Translated: CASSYGQRKHQPQHF.

This clone has just a few counts. V and J are TRBV29-1 and TRBJ2-7; 11 bases line up with TRBD2. The germline CDR1 and CDR2 sequences are SQVTM and ANQGSEA. The CDR3 loop spans 13 amino acids. V was pared by 7 bases and J by 7 bases, with 9 bases of the junction left unmatched. The CDR3 sequence is CSGLAGGGSEQYF. The DNA of the CDR3 is TGCAGCGGATTAGCGGGAGGGGGCTCGGAGCAGTACTTC.

The chain recombines TRBV5-1 with TRBJ2-6, with TRBD1 matching over 7 bases. CDR1 SGHRS and CDR2 YFSETQ come from the germline V gene. This CDR3 is 16 amino acids long. Unmatched junction bases numbered 4, after V lost 4 bases and J lost 0 bases. The CDR3 protein is CASSKGQPSGANVLTF. The CDR3 region has the DNA TGCGCCAGCAGCAAGGGACAGCCCTCTGGGGCCAACGTCCTGACTTTC.

This clone was picked up a small number of times. The CDR3 region has the DNA TGTGCCAGCAGTGAAAGCTTTACTGAAGCTTTCTTT. Translating it yields CASSESFTEAFF. The V gene is TRBV6-1, the J gene TRBJ1-1; D is unresolved. The CDR3 spans 12 residues. V lost 2 bases and J 5 bases, leaving 6 bases between the germline ends. Germline CDR1 reads MNHNS; CDR2 reads SASEGT.

This clone has a handful of counts. The V call is TRBV5-1, the J call TRBJ2-6, with 8 bases identical to TRBD1. Trimming removed 0 bases from V and 2 bases from J; junction bases left unmatched: 7. This CDR3 is built from 18 residues. Germline-derived CDR1 and CDR2 are SGHRS and YFSETQ. CDR3 region: CASSLVRTGHPGANVLTF. CDR3 in DNA: TGCGCCAGCAGCTTGGTCCGGACAGGGCACCCTGGGGCCAACGTCCTGACTTTC.

This clone showed up just a few times. This rearrangement joins TRBV6-6 to TRBJ2-7; the match to TRBD2 covers 7 bases. V lost 10 bases and J lost 4; bases outside the gene matches: 10. Per germline, CDR1 MNHNY and CDR2 SVGAGI (reference sequence). CDR3 length equals 13 residues. The CDR3 DNA is TGTGCCACCGGAAGGCTAGCGGATTACGAGCAGTACTTC. This translates into CATGRLADYEQYF.

Only a few counts were recorded for this clone. The chain uses TRBV9 and TRBJ1-1, with D maybe TRBD1 (6 bases). The germline CDR1 and CDR2 sequences are SGDLS and YYNGEE. The CDR3 has 16 amino acids. The V end was cut by 3 bases, the J end by 3 bases, with 18 bases between. CDR3 coding DNA: TGTGCCAGCAGCGAGGGGCATACAGGGTTCGACACTGAAGCTTTCTTT. Amino acids: CASSEGHTGFDTEAFF.

This chain connects TRBV7-9 to TRBJ2-3; D perhaps matches TRBD1 (6 bases). CDR3 length: 16 residues. Germline V gene sequence: CDR1 SEHNR, CDR2 FQNEAQ (reference sequence). V was trimmed by 1 base and J by 0 bases, leaving 11 bases between them. CDR3 in amino acids: CASSLVTGPSTDTQYF. As DNA, the CDR3 is TGTGCCAGCAGCTTAGTTACAGGGCCTAGCACAGATACGCAGTATTTT.

The rearrangement uses TRBV7-9 and TRBJ1-2; 9 bases match TRBD1. Germline V gene sequence: CDR1 SEHNR, CDR2 FQNEAQ (reference sequence). The CDR3 has 13 residues. The junction had 4 bases not matched to a gene; V was cut back by 5 bases and J by 6 bases. The CDR3 DNA reads as TGTGCCAGCAGCCCCGACAGGGGGAATGGCTACACCTTC. The encoded protein is CASSPDRGNGYTF.

This clone appeared many times. The chain recombines TRBV5-6 with TRBJ2-1; D perhaps matches TRBD2 (6 bases). Trimming removed 0 bases at V and 6 bases at J, with 7 bases between. The germline V gene encodes CDR1 SGHDT and CDR2 YYEEEE. CDR3 size: 13 residues. In DNA form, the CDR3 reads TGTGCCAGCAGCTTGGTCGGGGGCAATGAGCAGTTCTTC. It specifies CASSLVGGNEQFF.

The chain combines TRBV7-9 with TRBJ2-7, with 15 positions matching TRBD2. Germline lookup yields CDR1 SEHNR and CDR2 FQNEAQ (reference sequence). The CDR3 spans 16 residues. J lost 4 bases, V lost 2 bases, and 3 bases had no gene match. The CDR3: CASSLRGTSGGYEQYF. The CDR3 nucleotides are TGTGCCAGCAGCTTACGTGGGACTAGCGGGGGGTACGAGCAGTACTTC.

This clone has more than one count but fewer than ten. The rearrangement uses TRBV10-2 and TRBJ1-2; 8 nucleotides align to TRBD1. Germline V lookup: CDR1 WSHSY, CDR2 SAAADI. Unmatched junction bases numbered 9, after V lost 5 bases and J lost 4 bases. The length of the CDR3 is 15 residues. As DNA, the CDR3 is TGCGCCAGCAGTCGCCTTGGACAGGGTATCTATGGCTACACCTTC. This encodes CASSRLGQGIYGYTF.

This clone was detected only a few times. J is TRBJ2-1 and V is TRBV29-1; no definite D call. This CDR3 has 11 amino acids. Germline V CDR1 and CDR2: SQVTM, ANQGSEA. Trimming removed 4 bases at V and 10 bases at J, with 11 bases between. The CDR3 region is CSVGAREEQFF. DNA for the CDR3: TGCAGCGTTGGAGCGAGAGAAGAGCAGTTCTTC.

The chain couples TRBV19 to TRBJ2-3, with D uncertain. The V end lost 5 bases, the J end lost 6 bases, and 12 bases lay between the germline ends. The CDR3 is 13 amino acids. CDR1 and CDR2 from the germline V gene are LNHDA and SQIVND (reference sequence). The CDR3 loop reads CASSSPAWDTQYF. DNA of the CDR3: TGTGCCAGTAGTTCTCCTGCGTGGGATACGCAGTATTTT.

This clone turned up a few times. The J gene is TRBJ2-1, the V gene TRBV7-2, with D maybe TRBD2 (6 bases). This CDR3 has 18 amino acids. In germline, CDR1 is SGHTA, CDR2 FQGNSA. The ends were cut back, 3 bases at V and 0 bases at J, with 18 bases in the middle. The CDR3 sequence is CASSFRVGGLGSYNEQFF. For the CDR3, the DNA is TGTGCCAGCAGCTTCCGTGTCGGGGGTTTAGGCTCCTACAATGAGCAGTTCTTC. The complete variable domain, with remaining parts taken from reference TRBV7-2 and TRBJ2-1, reads GAGVSQSPSNKVTEKGKDVELRCDPISGHTALYWYRQSLGQGLEFLIYFQGNSAPDKSGLPSDRFSAERTGGSVSTLTIQRTQQEDSAVYLCASSFRVGGLGSYNEQFFGPGTRLTVL.

There are a few counts of this clone. The CDR3 nucleotides are TGTGCCAGCAGTGTCCAGGGGGGACAGCGGGGCAATCAGCCCCAGCATTTT. Translated, it gives CASSVQGGQRGNQPQHF. This chain uses TRBV2 with TRBJ1-5, with 7 nucleotides matching TRBD1. CDR3 size: 17 residues. Looked up from germline, CDR1 is SNHLY and CDR2 is FYNNEI. After removal of 4 bases from V and 2 bases from J, the junction contained 11 bases not matched to a gene. Looking up the rest from reference TRBV2 and TRBJ1-5 gives the full variable domain: EPEVTQTPSHQVTQMGQEVILRCVPISNHLYFYWYRQILGQKVEFLVSFYNNEISEKSEIFDDQFSVERPDGSNFTLKIRSTKLEDSAMYFCASSVQGGQRGNQPQHFGDGTRLSIL.

This clone occurred a few times. The chain recombines TRBV12-5 with TRBJ2-2; unclear D gene. Trimming shortened V by 7 bases and J by 6 bases, and 9 bases separated the two germline ends. CDR3 length: 12 amino acids. CDR1 LGHNT and CDR2 FRNRAP come from the germline V gene. CDR3: CASEELPGELFF. In DNA, the CDR3 is TGTGCTAGTGAGGAACTACCCGGGGAGCTGTTTTTT.

The table lists this clone with many counts. The CDR3 region has the DNA TGTGCCAGCAGCCCGTCCGGGACAGGGAACACCGGGGAGCTGTTTTTT. It specifies CASSPSGTGNTGELFF. The rearrangement links TRBV7-9 to TRBJ2-2; 8 bases map to TRBD1. V lost 5 bases to trimming and J lost 1 base; unmatched junction nucleotides: 6. CDR1 SEHNR and CDR2 FQNEAQ come from the germline V gene (reference sequence). This CDR3 is built from 16 residues.

This clone was recorded a few times. J is TRBJ2-3 and V is TRBV2; D is unresolved. V shed 5 bases and J shed 7 bases, with 10 bases lying between them. The CDR3 loop spans 12 amino acids. Germline CDR1 SNHLY, CDR2 FYNNEI. Here the CDR3 reads CASSYTMNTQYF. CDR3 nucleotide sequence: TGTGCCAGCAGTTACACAATGAATACGCAGTATTTT.